This T cell receptor beta chain comes out of a study of T cells in Graves' hyperthyroidism and ophthalmopathy. Overall study findings and caveats: Most thyroid-expanded clonotypes above 0.001 were also found in blood.

Many counts were recorded for this clonotype. Antigen: not known. Germline CDR1 and CDR2: SQVTM and ANQGSEA. V was clipped by 6 bases and J by 6 bases, with 18 bases between them. There are 13 residues in the CDR3. Absent ophthalmopathy progression within 18 months defined stable Graves' hyperthyroidism. Amplification of TCR beta CDR3 regions used RNA as the template. An initial round of RT-PCR targeting the TCR CDR3 relied on the HTBI primer set. TCRdb reprocessed the multiplex PCR reads via MiXCR and lists one record per CDR3 protein. The table shows more than 500,000 distinct CDR3 sequences, with around 15% occurring only once.

The chain recombines TRBV29-1 with TRBJ2-7, with D perhaps TRBD2 (6 bases). The sequenced material came from blood. The receptor comes from a woman in her thirties or forties with Graves' hyperthyroidism. CDR3 sequence reads: CSVRVSTSSEQYF. CDR3 in DNA: TGCAGCGTCCGGGTATCCACTAGCTCCGAGCAGTACTTC.